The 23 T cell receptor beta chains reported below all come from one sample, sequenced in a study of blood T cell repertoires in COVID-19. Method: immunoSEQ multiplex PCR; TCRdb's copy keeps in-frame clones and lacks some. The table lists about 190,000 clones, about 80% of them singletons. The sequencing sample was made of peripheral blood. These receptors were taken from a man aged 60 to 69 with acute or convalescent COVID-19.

The CDR3 loop is CASSSPTVRDRLATEAFF. For the CDR3, the DNA is TGTGCCAGTAGTTCCCCAACGGTCCGGGACCGACTAGCGACTGAAGCTTTCTTT. J is TRBJ1-1 and V is TRBV19; TRBD1 might be the D (5 bases). V dropped 5 bases and J dropped 5 bases, with 27 bases sitting between them. There are 18 residues in the CDR3. Per the germline V gene, CDR1 is LNHDA and CDR2 is SQIVND (reference sequence).

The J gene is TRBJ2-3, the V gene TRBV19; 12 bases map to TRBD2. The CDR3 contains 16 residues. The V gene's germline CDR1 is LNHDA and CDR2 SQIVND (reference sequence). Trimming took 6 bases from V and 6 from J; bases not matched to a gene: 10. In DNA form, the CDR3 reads TGTGCCAGTAGGGCTGCCGGGACTAGCGGGCGGGATACGCAGTATTTT. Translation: CASRAAGTSGRDTQYF.

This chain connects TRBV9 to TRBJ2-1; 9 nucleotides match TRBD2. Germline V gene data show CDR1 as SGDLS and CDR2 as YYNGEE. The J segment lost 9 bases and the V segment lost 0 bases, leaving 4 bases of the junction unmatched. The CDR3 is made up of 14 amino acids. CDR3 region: CASSVDSGSGEQFF. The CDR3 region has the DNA TGTGCCAGCAGCGTAGATAGCGGGAGCGGTGAGCAGTTCTTC. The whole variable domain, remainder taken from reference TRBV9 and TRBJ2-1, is DSGVTQTPKHLITATGQRVTLRCSPRSGDLSVYWYQQSLDQGLQFLIQYYNGEERAKGNILERFSAQQFPDLHSELNLSSLELGDSALYFCASSVDSGSGEQFFGPGTRLTVL.

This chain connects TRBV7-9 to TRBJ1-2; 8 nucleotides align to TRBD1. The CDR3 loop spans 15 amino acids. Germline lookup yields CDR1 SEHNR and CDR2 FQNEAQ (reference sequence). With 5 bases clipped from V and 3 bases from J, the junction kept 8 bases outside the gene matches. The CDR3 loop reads CASSVSRGQDYGYTF. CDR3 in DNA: TGTGCCAGCAGCGTAAGCAGGGGGCAGGACTATGGCTACACCTTC.

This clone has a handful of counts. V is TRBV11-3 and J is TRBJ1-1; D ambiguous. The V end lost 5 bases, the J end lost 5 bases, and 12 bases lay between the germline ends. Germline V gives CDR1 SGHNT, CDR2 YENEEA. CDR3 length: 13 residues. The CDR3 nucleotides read TGTGCCAGCAGCCAACTTCCCGGGACTGAAGCTTTCTTT. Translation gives CASSQLPGTEAFF.

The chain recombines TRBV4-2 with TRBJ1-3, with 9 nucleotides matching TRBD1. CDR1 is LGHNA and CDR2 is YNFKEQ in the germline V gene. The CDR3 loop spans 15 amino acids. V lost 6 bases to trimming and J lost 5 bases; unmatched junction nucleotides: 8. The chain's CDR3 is CASRLGQGQRNTIYF. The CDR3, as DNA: TGTGCCAGCAGACTGGGACAGGGACAAAGAAACACCATATATTTT.

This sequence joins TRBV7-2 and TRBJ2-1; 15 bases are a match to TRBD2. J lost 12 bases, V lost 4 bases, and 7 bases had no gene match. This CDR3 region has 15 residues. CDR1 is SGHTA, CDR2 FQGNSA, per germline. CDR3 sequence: CASSSPGLAGGLQFF. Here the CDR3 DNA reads TGTGCCAGCAGCTCCCCGGGACTAGCGGGGGGCTTGCAGTTCTTC. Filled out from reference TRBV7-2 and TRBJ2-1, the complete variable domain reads GAGVSQSPSNKVTEKGKDVELRCDPISGHTALYWYRQSLGQGLEFLIYFQGNSAPDKSGLPSDRFSAERTGGSVSTLTIQRTQQEDSAVYLCASSSPGLAGGLQFFGPGTRLTVL.

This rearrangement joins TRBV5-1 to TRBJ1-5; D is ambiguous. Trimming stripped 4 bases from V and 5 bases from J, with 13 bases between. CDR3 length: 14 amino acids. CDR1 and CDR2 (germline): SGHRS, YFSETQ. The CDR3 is CASSPDTAHQPQHF. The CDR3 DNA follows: TGCGCCAGCAGCCCAGACACGGCCCATCAGCCCCAGCATTTT.

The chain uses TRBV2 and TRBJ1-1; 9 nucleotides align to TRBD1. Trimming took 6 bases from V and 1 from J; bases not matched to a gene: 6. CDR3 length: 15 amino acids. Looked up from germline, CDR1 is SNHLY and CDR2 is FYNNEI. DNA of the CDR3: TGTGCCAGCAGATACCCGGGACAGGGGAACACTGAAGCTTTCTTT. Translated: CASRYPGQGNTEAFF.

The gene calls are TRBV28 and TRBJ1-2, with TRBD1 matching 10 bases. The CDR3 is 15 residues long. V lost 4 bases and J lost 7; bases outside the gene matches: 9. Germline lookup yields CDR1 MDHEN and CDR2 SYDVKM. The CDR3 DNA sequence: TGTGCCAGCAGTTCCGGGACAGGGGTTATAGGTGGCTACACCTTC. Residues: CASSSGTGVIGGYTF.

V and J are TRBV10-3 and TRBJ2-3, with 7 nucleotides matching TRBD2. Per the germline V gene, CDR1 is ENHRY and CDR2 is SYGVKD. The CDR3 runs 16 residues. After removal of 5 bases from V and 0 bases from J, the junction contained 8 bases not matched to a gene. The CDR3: CAISPGGGTSTDTQYF. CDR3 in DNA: TGTGCCATCAGTCCCGGCGGGGGTACTAGCACAGATACGCAGTATTTT.

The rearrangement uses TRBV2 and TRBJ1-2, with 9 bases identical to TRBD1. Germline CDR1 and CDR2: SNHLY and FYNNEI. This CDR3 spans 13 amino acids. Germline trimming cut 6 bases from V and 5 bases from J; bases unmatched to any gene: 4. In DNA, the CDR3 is TGTGCCAGCAGAGGGGACAGGGATTATGGCTACACCTTC. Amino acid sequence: CASRGDRDYGYTF.

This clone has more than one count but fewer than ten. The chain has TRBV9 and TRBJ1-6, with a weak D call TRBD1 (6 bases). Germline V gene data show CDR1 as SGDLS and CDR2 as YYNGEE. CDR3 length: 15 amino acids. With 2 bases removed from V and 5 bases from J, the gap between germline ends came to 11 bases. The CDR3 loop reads CASSVGTMDNSPLHF. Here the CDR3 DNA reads TGTGCCAGCAGCGTCGGGACAATGGATAATTCACCCCTCCACTTT.

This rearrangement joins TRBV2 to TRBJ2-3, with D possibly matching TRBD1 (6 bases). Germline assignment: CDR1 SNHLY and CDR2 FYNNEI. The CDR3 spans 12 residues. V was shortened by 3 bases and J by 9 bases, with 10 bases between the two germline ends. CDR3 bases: TGTGCCAGCAGTGACAGGGGCCCGACGCAGTATTTT. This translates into CASSDRGPTQYF.

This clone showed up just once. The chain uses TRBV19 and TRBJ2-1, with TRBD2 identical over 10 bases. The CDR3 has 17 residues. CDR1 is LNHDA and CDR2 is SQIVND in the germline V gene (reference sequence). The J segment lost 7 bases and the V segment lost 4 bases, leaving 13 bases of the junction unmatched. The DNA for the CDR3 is TGTGCCAGTAGTAGGACCGGGGCTAGCGGGGGCCGGAATGAGCAGTTCTTC. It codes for CASSRTGASGGRNEQFF.

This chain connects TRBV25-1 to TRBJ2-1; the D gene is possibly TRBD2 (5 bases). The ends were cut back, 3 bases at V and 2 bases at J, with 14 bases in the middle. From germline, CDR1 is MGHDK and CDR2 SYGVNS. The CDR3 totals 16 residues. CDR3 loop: CASSDEGPRAYNEQFF. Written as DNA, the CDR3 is TGTGCCAGCAGTGATGAGGGTCCGAGAGCCTACAATGAGCAGTTCTTC.

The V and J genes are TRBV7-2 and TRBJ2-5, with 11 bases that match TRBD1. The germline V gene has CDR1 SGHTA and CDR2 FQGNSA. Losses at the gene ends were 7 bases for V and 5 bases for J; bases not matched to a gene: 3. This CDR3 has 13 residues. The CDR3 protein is CASKGTGGETQYF. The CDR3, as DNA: TGTGCCAGCAAAGGGACAGGGGGTGAGACCCAGTACTTC.

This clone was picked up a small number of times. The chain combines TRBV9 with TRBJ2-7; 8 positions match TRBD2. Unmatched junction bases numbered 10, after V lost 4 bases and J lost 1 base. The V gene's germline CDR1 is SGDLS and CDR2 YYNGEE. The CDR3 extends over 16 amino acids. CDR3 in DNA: TGTGCCAGCAGCCCGCCGGGGGGGCCTGGGTCCTACGAGCAGTACTTC. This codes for CASSPPGGPGSYEQYF.

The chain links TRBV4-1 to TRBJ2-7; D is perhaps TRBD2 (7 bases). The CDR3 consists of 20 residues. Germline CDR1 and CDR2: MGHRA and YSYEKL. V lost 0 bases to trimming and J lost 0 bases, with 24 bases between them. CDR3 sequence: CASSQDQRGRGGGLSYEQYF. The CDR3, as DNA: TGCGCCAGCAGCCAAGATCAACGGGGACGTGGCGGGGGCCTCTCCTACGAGCAGTACTTC.

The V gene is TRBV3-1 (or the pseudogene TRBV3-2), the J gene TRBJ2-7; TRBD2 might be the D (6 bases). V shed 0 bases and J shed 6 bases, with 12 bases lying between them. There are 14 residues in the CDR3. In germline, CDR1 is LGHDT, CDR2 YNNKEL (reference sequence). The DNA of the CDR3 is TGTGCCAGCAGCCAAGATGCACTAGCTCTCGAGCAGTACTTC. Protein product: CASSQDALALEQYF.

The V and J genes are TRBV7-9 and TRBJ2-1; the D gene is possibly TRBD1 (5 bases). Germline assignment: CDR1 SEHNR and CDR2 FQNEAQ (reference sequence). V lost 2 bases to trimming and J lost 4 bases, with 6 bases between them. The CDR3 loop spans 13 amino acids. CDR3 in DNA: TGTGCCAGCAGCTTACGACAGTACAATGAGCAGTTCTTC. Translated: CASSLRQYNEQFF.

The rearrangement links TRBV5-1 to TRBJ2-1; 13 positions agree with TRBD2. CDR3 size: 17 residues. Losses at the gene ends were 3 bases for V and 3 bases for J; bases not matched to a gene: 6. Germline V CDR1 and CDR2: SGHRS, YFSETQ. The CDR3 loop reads CASSYGLAGALYNEQFF. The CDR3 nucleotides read TGCGCCAGCAGCTATGGACTAGCGGGGGCCCTCTACAATGAGCAGTTCTTC.

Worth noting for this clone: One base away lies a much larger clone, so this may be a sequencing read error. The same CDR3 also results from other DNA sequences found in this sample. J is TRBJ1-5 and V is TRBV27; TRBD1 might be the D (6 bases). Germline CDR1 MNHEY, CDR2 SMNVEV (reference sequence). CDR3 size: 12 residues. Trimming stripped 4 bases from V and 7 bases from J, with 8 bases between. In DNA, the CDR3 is TGTGCCAGCAGTTCACAGGGACAGCCCCAGCATTTT. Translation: CASSSQGQPQHF.